This T cell receptor (beta chain) came from a study of CD8+ T cells in alopecia areata (dated by TCRdb to about 2018). Regarding the complete study: Treated patients were enrolled in an open-label pilot trial of oral tofacitinib, 5 to 10 mg twice daily, for moderate-to-severe alopecia areata. Tofacitinib was administered for 6 to 18 months, and 6 months of follow-up off drug were then conducted to assess delayed response and recurrence. In treated patients, disease severity was measured using the SALT score, which gives the percentage of scalp surface area affected. The study used high-throughput TCRbeta sequencing to examine T cell clonal expansion in alopecia areata, in both the C3H/HeJ mouse model and human patients. On the human side, TCRbeta sequencing was run on scalp tissue and on sorted CD4+ and CD8+ peripheral blood T cells from healthy controls and from alopecia areata patients with either patchy or totalis/universalis disease. Biopsies were taken from tofacitinib-treated patients at baseline and at 4 and 24 weeks of treatment, and a later scalp biopsy was taken in several of the tofacitinib-treated patients. Clonality in the scalp was compared among normal scalp (n=4), patchy alopecia areata scalp (n=8), and alopecia totalis/universalis scalp (n=8). RNA was obtained with the PAXgene miRNA kit for fixed scalp, the miRNeasy kit for PBMCs, and the RNeasy kit for mouse skin. TCRbeta CDR3 regions were amplified by immunoSEQ multiplex PCR using 35 Vbeta forward and 13 Jbeta reverse primers. Results the study describes overall, beyond this receptor: Because the treated cohort was small and had just a single nonresponder, larger studies are needed to establish links between baseline CD8+ expansion and response. Shared TCR sequences between patients were less evident than in mice, which may be partly attributable to HLA diversity in the patient population. Scalp TCR repertoire analysis is complicated because resident alphabeta T cells in normal human skin are also sequenced, whereas mouse skin is dominated by gammadelta T cells. With tofacitinib, both scalp clonality and the number of expanded CD8+ clones among the top 100 scalp clones went down significantly. Many expanded lesional clones persisted in scalp and blood during tofacitinib treatment, which may partly explain relapse after stopping treatment. Higher clonality and more expanded CD8+ clones were observed in lesional scalp than in normal scalp, particularly in alopecia totalis/universalis, a finding suggestive of antigenic drive.

The trim is 4 bases for V and 1 base for J, with a gap of 7 bases between the germline ends. From its cysteine to its phenylalanine, the CDR3 spans 13 amino acids. Only the CDR3 region is kept as DNA, spanning 39 bases read in frame from base 1. CDR1 and CDR2 are read off the germline V gene as LGHNT and FRNRAP. This sample's treatment or condition label indicates: oral pan-JAK inhibitor, 5-10 mg twice daily. From alopecia areata patients, peripheral blood was collected along with lesional scalp punch biopsies. After PBMCs were isolated by density centrifugation and stained for CD3, CD4 and CD8, a FACSAria was used to sort CD4+ and CD8+ T cells. Only a few counts were recorded for this clone. Which antigen it targets is not known. No base qualities exist here, and no much larger clone lies one base off it. The library came from the immunoSEQ multiplex PCR assay. RNA was extracted from all samples and reverse transcribed into cDNA as template for TCR sequencing. First-strand cDNA was synthesized with SuperScript III using a 2:1 mix of oligo-dT and random hexamers. A synthetic immune receptor repertoire was used to assess amplification bias, and residual bias was removed computationally. In the original analysis: After raw reads were preprocessed to remove errors, the CDR3 was defined following IMGT conventions as running from the conserved cysteine to phenylalanine. Clonality was calculated as 1 minus Shannon entropy normalized by log2 of the number of productive unique TCRs. Whether each scalp clone was CD4 or CD8 was inferred by checking scalp TCRbeta sequences against the CD4 and CD8 repertoires from sorted blood. Sourced from immuneACCESS, this table was stored by TCRdb with only in-frame sequences that have V and J called. A share of the clones is absent; for the studies checked, an unresolved V gene accounts for under half, and the remainder has no known explanation. Clone size and the V and J calls come from that table; the DNA yielded D and trimming. The sample table holds around 170,000 clones, of which roughly 46% were seen once. Of the sample, around 10% is held by the ten largest clones.

The source of this sequence is a human donor with alopecia areata. The chain couples TRBV12-5 to TRBJ1-1; the D gene is perhaps TRBD1, from 5 matching bases. This sample comprised CD8+ T cells sorted from blood, obtained at roughly week 53, from a patient treated with tofacitinib. CDR3 sequence: CASGSDTNTEAFF. In nucleotides, the sequence is TGTGCTAGTGGTTCGGACACGAACACTGAAGCTTTCTTT.